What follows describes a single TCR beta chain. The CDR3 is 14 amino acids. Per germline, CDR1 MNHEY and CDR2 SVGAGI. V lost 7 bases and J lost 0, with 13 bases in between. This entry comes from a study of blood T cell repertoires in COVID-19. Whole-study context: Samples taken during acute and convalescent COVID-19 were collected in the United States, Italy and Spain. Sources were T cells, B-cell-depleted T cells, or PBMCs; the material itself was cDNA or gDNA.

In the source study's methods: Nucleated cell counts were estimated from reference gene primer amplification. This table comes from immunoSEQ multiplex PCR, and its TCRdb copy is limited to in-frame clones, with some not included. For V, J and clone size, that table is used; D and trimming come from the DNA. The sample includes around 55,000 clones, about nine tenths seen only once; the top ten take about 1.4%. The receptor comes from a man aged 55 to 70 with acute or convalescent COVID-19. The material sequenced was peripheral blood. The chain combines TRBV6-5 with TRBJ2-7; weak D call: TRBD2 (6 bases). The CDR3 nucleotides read TGTGCCAGCATTCCAGCGGGCAGCTCCTACGAGCAGTACTTC. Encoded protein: CASIPAGSSYEQYF.